Below, one TCR beta chain is given with its context. The target antigen is unknown. These data belong to a study of CD8+ T cells in alopecia areata. Study in general: Treated patients were given 5 to 10 mg oral tofacitinib twice daily.

CDR1 SGHAT and CDR2 FQNNGV come from the germline V gene. The CDR3 consists of 19 residues. J lost 0 bases, V lost 5 bases, and 12 bases had no gene match. The treatment denotes: oral pan-JAK inhibitor, 5-10 mg twice daily. Study-wide points: The study found that many expanded lesional clones persisted in scalp and blood during tofacitinib. Possibly as an HLA-related effect, TCR sharing across patients appeared less clear than in mice. Normal scalp showed lower clonality than lesional scalp, especially alopecia totalis/universalis.

Extracted RNA was reverse transcribed, and the resulting cDNA served as sequencing template. The repertoire was sequenced with immunoSEQ multiplex PCR; TCRdb's copy has only in-frame clones and lacks some. The table shows more than 90,000 clones, with roughly 60% occurring only once. The sequence was collected from a human donor with alopecia areata. The V call is TRBV11-2, the J call TRBJ2-6; 8 nucleotides match TRBD1. The input for sequencing was CD8+ T cells sorted from blood, taken at week 4, from a patient treated with tofacitinib. CDR3 nucleotide sequence: TGTGCCAGCAGCCTCACCTCCGGGACAGGCTTCTCTGGGGCCAACGTCCTGACTTTC. Its protein is CASSLTSGTGFSGANVLTF. The full variable domain, with the rest looked up from reference TRBV11-2 and TRBJ2-6, is EAGVAQSPRYKIIEKRQSVAFWCNPISGHATLYWYQQILGQGPKLLIQFQNNGVVDDSQLPKDRFSAERLKGVDSTLKIQPAKLEDSAVYLCASSLTSGTGFSGANVLTFGAGSRLTVL.